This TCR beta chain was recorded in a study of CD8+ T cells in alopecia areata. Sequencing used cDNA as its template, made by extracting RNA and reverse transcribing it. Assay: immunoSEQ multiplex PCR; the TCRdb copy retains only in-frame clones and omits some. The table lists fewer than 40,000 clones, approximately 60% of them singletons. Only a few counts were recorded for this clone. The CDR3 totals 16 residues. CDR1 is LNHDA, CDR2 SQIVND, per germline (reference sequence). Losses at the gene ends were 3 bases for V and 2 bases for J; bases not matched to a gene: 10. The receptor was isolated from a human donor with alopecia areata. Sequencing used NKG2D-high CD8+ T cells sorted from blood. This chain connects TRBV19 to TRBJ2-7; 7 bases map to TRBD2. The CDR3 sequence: CASSIMTGGATYEQYF. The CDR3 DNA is TGTGCCAGTAGTATCATGACGGGGGGAGCGACCTACGAGCAGTACTTC.